Given below is one TCR beta chain in context. Its matching antigen is unknown. The sample comes from a study of vaccination effects on CD4 cells after COVID-19. General study findings and limits: Sampling in the study covered few convalescent patients and included no early post-infection timepoints. Vaccine- and infection-induced clones showed marked clonal contraction late following vaccination.

Using immunoSEQ multiplex PCR, the repertoire was profiled, and TCRdb retains in-frame clones only, with some absent. The table has tens of thousands of clones, about 72% seen once. Between the trimmed V and J ends, which lost 6 bases and 12 bases, there was a span of 18 bases. CDR1 is SNHLY, CDR2 FYNNEI, per germline. The CDR3 covers 14 residues. Viral peptide pool expansion of antigen-specific CD4+ T cells preceded sequencing in the ViraFEST assay. The culture ran for 10 days, and then CD4+ T cells were isolated. Negative nucleocapsid antibody tests before and after vaccination confirmed no previous SARS-CoV-2 infection. Researchers reported culturing over 1.5 million PBMC in each well, adding approximately 10 IU/ml IL-2 and about 10 ug/ml peptides. IL-2 medium took the place of half the medium on both days 3 and 7.

The TCR originated in a human donor who received a COVID-19 vaccine. Material: CD4+ T cells from PBMCs cultured with HCoV-NL63 spike peptides, obtained before COVID-19 vaccination. The chain is built from TRBV2 and TRBJ1-6; the D gene is possibly TRBD1 (6 bases). CDR3 region: CASRVQGQGGPLHF. CDR3 nucleotides: TGTGCCAGCAGGGTACAGGGACAAGGAGGACCCCTCCACTTT.